This TCR beta chain was captured in a study of T cell responses to AZD1222 COVID-19 vaccine. Study-wide points: Among AZD1222 vaccinees, only five or six were seropositive at baseline. After the peak T cell response, and only then, were repertoires sampled. Among vaccine-associated CD4 TCRs, coverage spanned spike, with dominance at 160-218 and 743-854.

Profiling relied on immunoSEQ multiplex PCR, and the TCRdb table lists in-frame clones only, not all of them. The sample carries some 130,000 clones, around 90% recorded once. A word on this clone: Its antigen remains unidentified.

Sequences were derived from peripheral blood, sampled on day 0 of AZD1222 vaccination. This TCR derives from an adult in good health.

CDR3 loop: CASSPIAHNQPQHF. In nucleotides, the CDR3 is TGTGCCAGCAGCCCGATAGCCCACAATCAGCCCCAGCATTTT. The V gene is TRBV28, the J gene TRBJ1-5; D not certain. V was shortened by 6 bases and J by 3 bases, with 12 bases between the two germline ends. Germline CDR1 MDHEN, CDR2 SYDVKM. The CDR3 contains 14 residues.